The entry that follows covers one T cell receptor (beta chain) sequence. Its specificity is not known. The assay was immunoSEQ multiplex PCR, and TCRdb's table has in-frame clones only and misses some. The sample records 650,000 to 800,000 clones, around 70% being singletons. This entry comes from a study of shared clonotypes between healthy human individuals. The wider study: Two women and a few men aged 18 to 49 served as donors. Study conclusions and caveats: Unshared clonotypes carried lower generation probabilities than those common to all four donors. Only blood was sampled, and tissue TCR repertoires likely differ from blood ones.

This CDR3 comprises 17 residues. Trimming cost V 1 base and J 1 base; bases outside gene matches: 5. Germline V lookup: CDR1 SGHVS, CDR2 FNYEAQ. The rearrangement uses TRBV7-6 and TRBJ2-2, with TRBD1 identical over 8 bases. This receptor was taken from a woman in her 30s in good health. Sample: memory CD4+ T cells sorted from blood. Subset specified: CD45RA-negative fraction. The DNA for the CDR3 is TGTGCCAGCAGCTTAGTCTCCGGGACAGGGAACACCGGGGAGCTGTTTTTT. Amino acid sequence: CASSLVSGTGNTGELFF.